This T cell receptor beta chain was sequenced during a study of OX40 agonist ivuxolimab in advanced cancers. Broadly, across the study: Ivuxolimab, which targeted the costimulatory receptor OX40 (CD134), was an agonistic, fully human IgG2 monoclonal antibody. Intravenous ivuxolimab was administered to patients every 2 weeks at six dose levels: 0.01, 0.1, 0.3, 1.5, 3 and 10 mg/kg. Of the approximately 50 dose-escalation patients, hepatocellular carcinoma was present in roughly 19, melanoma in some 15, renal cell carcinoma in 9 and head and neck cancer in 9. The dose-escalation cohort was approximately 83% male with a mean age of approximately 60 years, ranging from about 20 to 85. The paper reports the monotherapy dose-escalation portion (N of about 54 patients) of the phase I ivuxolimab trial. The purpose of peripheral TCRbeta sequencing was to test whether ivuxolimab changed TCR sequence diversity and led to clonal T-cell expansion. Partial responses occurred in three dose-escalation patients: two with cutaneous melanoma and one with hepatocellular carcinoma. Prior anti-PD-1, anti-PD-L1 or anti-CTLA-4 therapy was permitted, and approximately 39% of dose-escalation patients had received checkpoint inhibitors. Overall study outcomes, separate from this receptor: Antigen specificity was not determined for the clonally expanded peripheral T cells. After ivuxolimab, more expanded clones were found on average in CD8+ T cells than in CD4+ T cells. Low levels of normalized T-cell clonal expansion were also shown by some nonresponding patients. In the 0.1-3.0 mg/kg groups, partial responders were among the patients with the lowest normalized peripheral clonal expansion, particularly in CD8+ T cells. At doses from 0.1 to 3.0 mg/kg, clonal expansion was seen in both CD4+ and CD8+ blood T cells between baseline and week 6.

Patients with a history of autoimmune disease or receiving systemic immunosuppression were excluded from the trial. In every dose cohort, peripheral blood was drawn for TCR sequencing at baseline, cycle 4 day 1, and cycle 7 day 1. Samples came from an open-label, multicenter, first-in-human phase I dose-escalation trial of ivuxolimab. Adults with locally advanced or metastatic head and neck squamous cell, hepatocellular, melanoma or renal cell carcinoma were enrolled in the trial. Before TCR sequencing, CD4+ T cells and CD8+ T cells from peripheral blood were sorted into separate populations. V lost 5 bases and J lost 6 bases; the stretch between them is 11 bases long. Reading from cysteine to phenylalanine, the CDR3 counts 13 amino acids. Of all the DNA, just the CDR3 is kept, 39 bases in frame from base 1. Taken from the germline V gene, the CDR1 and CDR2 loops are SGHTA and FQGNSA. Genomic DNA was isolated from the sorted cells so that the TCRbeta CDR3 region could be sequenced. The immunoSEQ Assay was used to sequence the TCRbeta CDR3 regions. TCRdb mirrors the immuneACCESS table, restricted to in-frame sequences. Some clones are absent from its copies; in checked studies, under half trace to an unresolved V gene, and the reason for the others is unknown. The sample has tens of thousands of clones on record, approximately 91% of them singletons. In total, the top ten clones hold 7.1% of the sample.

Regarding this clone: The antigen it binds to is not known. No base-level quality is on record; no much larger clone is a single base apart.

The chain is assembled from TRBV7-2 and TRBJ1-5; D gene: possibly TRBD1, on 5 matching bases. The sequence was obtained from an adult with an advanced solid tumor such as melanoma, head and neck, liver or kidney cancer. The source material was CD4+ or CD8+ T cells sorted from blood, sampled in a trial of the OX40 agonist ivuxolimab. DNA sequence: TGTGCCAGCAGCGCGAAGCAGGGTCAGCCCCAGCATTTT. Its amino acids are CASSAKQGQPQHF.